Sequencing of this T cell receptor beta chain was carried out in a study of T cells in Graves' hyperthyroidism and ophthalmopathy. Study findings and constraints: Clonotypes that were expanded in thyroid above 0.001 mostly appeared in blood too.

The CDR3 regions of TCR beta were amplified from RNA transcripts. First-round RT-PCR with HTBI primers amplified the TCR CDR3 region. TCRdb processed the multiplex PCR reads anew with MiXCR; each CDR3 protein has one entry. The sample holds around 620,000 distinct CDR3 sequences, 46% seen once. Between the trimmed V and J ends, which lost 2 bases and 4 bases, there was a span of 17 bases. This CDR3 is 16 amino acids long. As regards this clonotype: The antigen remains undetermined.

The source of this sequence is an adult woman with Graves' disease, either hyperthyroidism or ophthalmopathy (not recorded which). The sample consisted of peripheral blood or thyroid tissue (not recorded which). The V call is TRBV7-1, the J call TRBJ1-1; D perhaps matches TRBD1 (6 bases). TRBV7-1 belongs to the ORF category, with a function that is uncertain. The CDR3 nucleotides read TGTGCCAGCAGCTCAAACGGGGGGCGGTGGGGCACTGAAGCTTTCTTT. Its protein product is CASSSNGGRWGTEAFF.